These T cell receptor beta chains were read from a single sample in a study of cytomegalovirus exposure and HLA in healthy donors. Data came from immunoSEQ multiplex PCR; TCRdb stores just in-frame clones and leaves some out. The data contain about 59,000 clones, roughly 80% of them singletons. Sequencing used PBMCs. These receptors all come from a man aged 40-49 years in good health and CMV-seronegative. Each CDR3 is given with its conserved first and last residue. A D gene is named only where the DNA matches it firmly. Clone size appears in some rows only: once, few, many, or a class for an expanded clone.

V gene: TRBV25-1
D gene: NA
clone size: NA
J gene: TRBJ1-6
CDR3 length: 15
CDR3 protein: CASSASGTVHSPLHF
CDR3 DNA: TGTGCCAGCAGTGCCTCCGGGACTGTACATTCACCCCTCCACTTT

V gene: TRBV29-1
D gene: TRBD1
clone size: NA
J gene: TRBJ1-2
CDR3 length: 18
CDR3 protein: CSVDVVGDRGSSNYGYTF
CDR3 DNA: TGCAGCGTTGATGTCGTAGGGGACAGGGGGTCCTCCAACTATGGCTACACCTTC

V gene: TRBV5-4
D gene: NA
clone size: NA
J gene: TRBJ1-4
CDR3 length: 13
CDR3 protein: CASSLGVDEKLFF
CDR3 DNA: TGTGCCAGCAGCTTAGGGGTTGATGAAAAACTGTTTTTT

V gene: TRBV19
D gene: NA
clone size: NA
J gene: TRBJ1-1
CDR3 length: 12
CDR3 protein: CASNRGNTEAFF
CDR3 DNA: TGTGCCAGCAACCGAGGAAACACTGAAGCTTTCTTT

V gene: TRBV6-5
D gene: NA
clone size: NA
J gene: TRBJ1-1
CDR3 length: 13
CDR3 protein: CASSYSRNTEAFF
CDR3 DNA: TGTGCCAGCAGTTACTCTCGGAACACTGAAGCTTTCTTT

V gene: TRBV9
D gene: TRBD2
clone size: NA
J gene: TRBJ2-1
CDR3 length: 17
CDR3 protein: CASSVASGAFSYNEQFF
CDR3 DNA: TGTGCCAGCAGCGTGGCTAGCGGGGCTTTCTCCTACAATGAGCAGTTCTTC

V gene: TRBV4-1
D gene: NA
clone size: NA
J gene: TRBJ1-1
CDR3 length: 18
CDR3 protein: CASSQVTARPNLNTEAFF
CDR3 DNA: TGCGCCAGCAGCCAAGTTACAGCCAGGCCGAATTTGAACACTGAAGCTTTCTTT

V gene: TRBV27
D gene: TRBD2
clone size: NA
J gene: TRBJ2-7
CDR3 length: 15
CDR3 protein: CASSLVRGGLYEQYF
CDR3 DNA: TGTGCCAGCAGTTTAGTGCGGGGGGGCCTCTACGAGCAGTACTTC

V gene: TRBV7-3
D gene: TRBD2
clone size: NA
J gene: TRBJ2-1
CDR3 length: 15
CDR3 protein: CASSLISGGRTEQFF
CDR3 DNA: TGTGCCAGCAGCTTAATTAGCGGGGGCCGGACCGAGCAGTTCTTC

V gene: TRBV27
D gene: TRBD2
clone size: NA
J gene: TRBJ2-1
CDR3 length: 16
CDR3 protein: CASTTSARGVIGEQFF
CDR3 DNA: TGTGCCAGCACCACATCGGCGCGGGGGGTGATCGGTGAGCAGTTCTTC

V gene: TRBV9
D gene: TRBD1
clone size: NA
J gene: TRBJ2-3
CDR3 length: 16
CDR3 protein: CASSAGSGGFADTQYF
CDR3 DNA: TGTGCCAGCAGCGCCGGGTCAGGGGGTTTTGCAGATACGCAGTATTTT

V gene: TRBV7-9
D gene: NA
clone size: NA
J gene: TRBJ2-7
CDR3 length: 15
CDR3 protein: CASSLSVAVYYEQYF
CDR3 DNA: TGTGCCAGCAGCCTCTCCGTGGCGGTTTACTACGAGCAGTACTTC

V gene: TRBV11-3
D gene: NA
clone size: NA
J gene: TRBJ1-1
CDR3 length: 13
CDR3 protein: CASSSGGNTEAFF
CDR3 DNA: TGTGCCAGCAGCTCCGGGGGGAACACTGAAGCTTTCTTT

V gene: TRBV11-1
D gene: NA
clone size: NA
J gene: TRBJ2-2
CDR3 length: 13
CDR3 protein: CASSLRETGELFF
CDR3 DNA: TGTGCCAGCAGCTTACGAGAAACCGGGGAGCTGTTTTTT

V gene: TRBV7-9
D gene: NA
clone size: NA
J gene: TRBJ1-3
CDR3 length: 16
CDR3 protein: CASSSTDTNSGNTIYF
CDR3 DNA: TGTGCCAGCAGCTCTACAGACACCAACTCTGGAAACACCATATATTTT

V gene: TRBV28
D gene: TRBD1
clone size: NA
J gene: TRBJ2-5
CDR3 length: 14
CDR3 protein: CASSRDRVVETQYF
CDR3 DNA: TGTGCCAGCAGTCGCGACAGGGTAGTGGAGACCCAGTACTTC

V gene: TRBV7-9
D gene: TRBD2
clone size: NA
J gene: TRBJ2-3
CDR3 length: 17
CDR3 protein: CASSFLRGDLSTDTQYF
CDR3 DNA: TGTGCCAGCAGCTTTTTGCGGGGGGATCTTAGCACAGATACGCAGTATTTT

V gene: TRBV19
D gene: NA
clone size: NA
J gene: TRBJ2-7
CDR3 length: 14
CDR3 protein: CASSIVGASYEQYF
CDR3 DNA: TGTGCCAGTAGTATCGTGGGGGCGAGTTACGAGCAGTACTTC

V gene: TRBV13
D gene: NA
clone size: NA
J gene: TRBJ2-3
CDR3 length: 16
CDR3 protein: CASSSIPGDNTDTQYF
CDR3 DNA: TGTGCCAGCAGCTCAATCCCGGGAGACAACACAGATACGCAGTATTTT

V gene: TRBV9
D gene: TRBD2
clone size: NA
J gene: TRBJ2-1
CDR3 length: 15
CDR3 protein: CASSVSETSVGEQFF
CDR3 DNA: TGTGCCAGCAGCGTTTCCGAGACTAGCGTGGGTGAGCAGTTCTTC

V gene: TRBV13
D gene: NA
clone size: NA
J gene: TRBJ2-5
CDR3 length: 15
CDR3 protein: CASSLGHGSQETQYF
CDR3 DNA: TGTGCCAGCAGCTTAGGCCATGGCAGCCAAGAGACCCAGTACTTC

V gene: TRBV6-1
D gene: NA
clone size: once
J gene: TRBJ1-1
CDR3 length: 16
CDR3 protein: CASSEALGGGDTEAFF
CDR3 DNA: TGTGCCAGCAGTGAAGCGCTTGGGGGGGGCGACACTGAAGCTTTCTTT

V gene: TRBV4-3
D gene: TRBD2
clone size: NA
J gene: TRBJ2-2
CDR3 length: 18
CDR3 protein: CASSHDTSGFANTGELFF
CDR3 DNA: TGCGCCAGCAGCCATGATACTAGCGGGTTCGCGAACACCGGGGAGCTGTTTTTT

V gene: TRBV6-5
D gene: TRBD1
clone size: NA
J gene: TRBJ2-7
CDR3 length: 16
CDR3 protein: CASSYSGTAQTYEQYF
CDR3 DNA: TGTGCCAGCAGTTACTCCGGGACAGCGCAAACCTACGAGCAGTACTTC

V gene: TRBV5-6
D gene: NA
clone size: NA
J gene: TRBJ1-2
CDR3 length: 14
CDR3 protein: CASSPAGEERGYTF
CDR3 DNA: TGTGCCAGCAGCCCCGCCGGGGAGGAGCGCGGCTACACCTTC

V gene: TRBV19
D gene: NA
clone size: NA
J gene: TRBJ1-4
CDR3 length: 12
CDR3 protein: CASRHRARKLFF
CDR3 DNA: TGTGCCAGCCGACACAGGGCGCGAAAACTGTTTTTT

V gene: TRBV30
D gene: TRBD1
clone size: once
J gene: TRBJ1-2
CDR3 length: 13
CDR3 protein: CAWRDRGREGYTF
CDR3 DNA: TGTGCCTGGAGAGACAGGGGGCGCGAGGGCTACACCTTC

V gene: TRBV28
D gene: NA
clone size: NA
J gene: TRBJ1-2
CDR3 length: 11
CDR3 protein: CASSFRVGYTF
CDR3 DNA: TGTGCCAGCAGTTTCCGGGTTGGCTACACCTTC

V gene: TRBV7-8
D gene: TRBD1
clone size: once
J gene: TRBJ1-5
CDR3 length: 15
CDR3 protein: CASSSGQGDHQPQHF
CDR3 DNA: TGTGCCAGCAGTTCAGGACAGGGTGACCATCAGCCCCAGCATTTT

V gene: TRBV5-1
D gene: NA
clone size: few
J gene: TRBJ1-2
CDR3 length: 15
CDR3 protein: CASQEYSSSNYGYTF
CDR3 DNA: TGCGCCAGCCAGGAATATAGTTCGTCTAACTATGGCTACACCTTC

V gene: TRBV28
D gene: TRBD1
clone size: NA
J gene: TRBJ1-3
CDR3 length: 16
CDR3 protein: CASGQTGASSGNTIYF
CDR3 DNA: TGTGCCAGCGGCCAGACAGGGGCCTCCTCTGGAAACACCATATATTTT

V gene: TRBV27
D gene: NA
clone size: NA
J gene: TRBJ1-1
CDR3 length: 18
CDR3 protein: CASSSTGFGRLLNTEAFF
CDR3 DNA: TGTGCCAGCAGTTCTACGGGATTCGGCAGACTACTGAACACTGAAGCTTTCTTT

V gene: TRBV7-9
D gene: NA
clone size: NA
J gene: TRBJ2-3
CDR3 length: 15
CDR3 protein: CASSISGGGTDTQYF
CDR3 DNA: TGTGCCAGCAGCATTAGCGGTGGGGGCACAGATACGCAGTATTTT

V gene: TRBV2
D gene: NA
clone size: few
J gene: TRBJ2-3
CDR3 length: 13
CDR3 protein: CASSTRDMGSQYF
CDR3 DNA: TGTGCCAGCAGCACTAGGGACATGGGGTCACAGTATTTT

V gene: TRBV5-6
D gene: NA
clone size: NA
J gene: TRBJ2-7
CDR3 length: 17
CDR3 protein: CASSFSVGAPGPYEQYF
CDR3 DNA: TGTGCCAGCAGCTTTAGTGTGGGGGCCCCCGGGCCGTACGAGCAGTACTTC

V gene: TRBV29-1
D gene: TRBD1
clone size: NA
J gene: TRBJ2-2
CDR3 length: 14
CDR3 protein: CSVGTGGWSGELFF
CDR3 DNA: TGCAGCGTGGGGACAGGGGGGTGGTCCGGGGAGCTGTTTTTT

V gene: TRBV30
D gene: NA
clone size: NA
J gene: TRBJ1-3
CDR3 length: 15
CDR3 protein: CAWSRDSGSGNTIYF
CDR3 DNA: TGTGCCTGGAGTCGGGACTCCGGCTCTGGAAACACCATATATTTT

V gene: TRBV6-1
D gene: TRBD1
clone size: NA
J gene: TRBJ1-2
CDR3 length: 16
CDR3 protein: CASSDRPTGRFLGYTF
CDR3 DNA: TGTGCCAGCAGTGATCGCCCGACAGGGAGATTTCTTGGCTACACCTTC

V gene: TRBV19
D gene: TRBD1
clone size: NA
J gene: TRBJ1-1
CDR3 length: 14
CDR3 protein: CASSIRDRGTEAFF
CDR3 DNA: TGTGCCAGTAGTATCAGGGACAGGGGAACTGAAGCTTTCTTT

V gene: TRBV11-3
D gene: TRBD2
clone size: NA
J gene: TRBJ2-3
CDR3 length: 17
CDR3 protein: CASSLDLVAGGPYTQYF
CDR3 DNA: TGTGCCAGCAGCTTAGATCTGGTAGCGGGGGGGCCGTATACGCAGTATTTT

V gene: TRBV27
D gene: TRBD2
clone size: NA
J gene: TRBJ2-1
CDR3 length: 15
CDR3 protein: CASAATGGLFNEQFF
CDR3 DNA: TGTGCCAGCGCCGCGACGGGGGGGCTTTTCAATGAGCAGTTCTTC